A selection of T cell receptor beta chains follows, all from one sample in a study of shared clonotypes between healthy human individuals. This table comes from immunoSEQ multiplex PCR, and its TCRdb copy is limited to in-frame clones, with some not included. The data show approximately 180,000 clones, approximately 92% seen once. The sample consisted of naive CD4+ T cells sorted from blood. These receptors all come from a woman under 40 in good health. The CDR3 runs from the conserved cysteine through the conserved F or W. The D gene is left open where the match is weak. For some rows the clone size is stated as once, few or many, or as a class when expanded; others skip it.

j_call d_call clone_size v_call cdr3_aa cdr3_nt
TRBJ2-5 . . TRBV27 CASSFLGMKQETQYF TGTGCCAGCAGTTTTTTGGGAATGAAGCAAGAGACCCAGTACTTC
TRBJ2-2 . . TRBV18 CASSSLRIENTGELFF TGTGCCAGCTCTTCTCTCCGGATCGAAAACACCGGGGAGCTGTTTTTT
TRBJ1-4 TRBD1 . TRBV15 CATSRDKGTGGEKLFF TGTGCCACCAGCAGGGACAAAGGGACAGGTGGAGAAAAACTGTTTTTT
TRBJ2-3 . . TRBV4-2 CASSLNPGATDTQYF TGTGCCAGCAGCCTAAATCCCGGGGCCACAGATACGCAGTATTTT
TRBJ1-5 . . TRBV27 CASSLAGGYQPQHF TGTGCCAGCAGTTTGGCCGGGGGTTATCAGCCCCAGCATTTT
TRBJ2-1 . . TRBV4-1 CASSQGILAHSSYNEQFF TGCGCCAGCAGCCAAGGAATTCTAGCGCATAGCTCCTACAATGAGCAGTTCTTC
TRBJ2-7 . . TRBV5-6 CASSLGSRVHEQYF TGTGCCAGCAGCTTGGGGTCACGCGTCCACGAGCAGTACTTC
TRBJ2-7 . . TRBV5-1 CASSSRDRGYEQYF TGCGCCAGCAGCTCCCGGGACCGGGGCTACGAGCAGTACTTC
TRBJ2-6 . . TRBV7-9 CASRVTSSGANVLTF TGTGCCAGCAGGGTGACTAGCTCTGGGGCCAACGTCCTGACTTTC
TRBJ2-3 . . TRBV5-1 CASSLRLAPGDTQYF TGCGCCAGCAGCTTGCGGCTAGCGCCTGGAGATACGCAGTATTTT
TRBJ1-2 . . TRBV28 CASSTGITDYGYTF TGTGCCAGCAGTACCGGGATTACTGACTATGGCTACACCTTC
TRBJ1-3 . . TRBV27 CASSGTLDGNTIYF TGTGCCAGCAGCGGGACACTCGATGGAAACACCATATATTTT
TRBJ1-4 . . TRBV30 CAWGLLGEKLFF TGTGCCTGGGGATTATTGGGCGAAAAACTGTTTTTT
TRBJ2-7 TRBD1 . TRBV19 CASSIRGRNNEQYF TGTGCCAGTAGTATAAGGGGGCGTAATAACGAGCAGTACTTC
TRBJ2-1 . . TRBV28 CASSLVADEQFF TGTGCCAGCAGTTTAGTAGCGGATGAGCAGTTCTTC
TRBJ2-5 . . TRBV18 CASSPGAPEPGETQYF TGTGCCAGCTCACCAGGGGCGCCGGAGCCGGGGGAGACCCAGTACTTC
TRBJ2-7 . . TRBV18 CASSPRDTAYEQYF TGTGCCAGCTCACCGCGTGACACCGCCTACGAGCAGTACTTC
TRBJ2-7 . . TRBV19 CASSASLSGSSYEQYF TGTGCCAGTAGTGCCAGTTTGAGCGGAAGCTCCTACGAGCAGTACTTC
TRBJ2-7 . . TRBV11-2 CASSLELGRLYEQYF TGTGCCAGCAGCTTAGAACTTGGACGCCTCTACGAGCAGTACTTC
TRBJ1-5 . . TRBV28 CASSHYQPQHF TGTGCCAGCAGCCACTATCAGCCCCAGCATTTT
TRBJ2-3 TRBD1 once TRBV27 CASSKQTGTDTQYF TGTGCCAGCAGTAAACAGACAGGGACAGATACGCAGTATTTT
TRBJ1-1 . . TRBV10-1 CASSESTQLLNTEAFF TGCGCCAGCAGTGAGTCGACTCAACTTCTGAACACTGAAGCTTTCTTT
TRBJ2-7 TRBD1 . TRBV19 CASSPGQGAIYEQYF TGTGCCAGTAGTCCAGGACAGGGGGCAATCTACGAGCAGTACTTC
TRBJ2-1 TRBD2 . TRBV4-1 CASSQATGLQYNEQFF TGCGCCAGCAGCCAAGCCACGGGACTACAGTACAATGAGCAGTTCTTC
TRBJ2-4 . . TRBV19 CASSIGWAEPKNIQYF TGTGCCAGTAGTATAGGTTGGGCGGAACCCAAAAACATTCAGTACTTC
TRBJ2-5 . . TRBV19 CASRQGLRRGEETQYF TGTGCCAGTAGACAGGGCCTGAGGAGAGGTGAGGAGACCCAGTACTTC
TRBJ1-2 . . TRBV7-2 CASSPEGGAYGYTF TGTGCCAGCAGCCCCGAGGGGGGCGCCTATGGCTACACCTTC
TRBJ2-1 . . TRBV2 CASSEGIGGYEQFF TGTGCCAGCAGTGAAGGTATAGGCGGGTATGAGCAGTTCTTC
TRBJ2-1 TRBD1 . TRBV20-1 CSAREDRGQFF TGCAGTGCTAGGGAAGACAGGGGGCAGTTCTTC
TRBJ1-5 TRBD1 . TRBV15 CATTQLDRGPNQPQHF TGTGCCACCACCCAACTGGACAGGGGGCCTAATCAGCCCCAGCATTTT
TRBJ1-2 . . TRBV28 CATRTGTPYGYTF TGTGCCACCAGAACCGGGACCCCATATGGCTACACCTTC
TRBJ2-7 . . TRBV10-1 CASSESGQAYEQYF TGCGCCAGCAGTGAATCCGGACAAGCCTACGAGCAGTACTTC
TRBJ2-1 . . TRBV19 CASSTRGRGSYNEQFF TGTGCCAGTAGTACCCGGGGGAGAGGCTCCTACAATGAGCAGTTCTTC
TRBJ2-1 TRBD1 . TRBV28 CASSSHGTGRLDEQFF TGTGCCAGCAGTTCCCACGGGACAGGGAGATTGGATGAGCAGTTCTTC
TRBJ2-1 TRBD2 once TRBV11-3 CASASGRYNEQFF TGTGCCAGCGCTAGCGGGAGGTACAATGAGCAGTTCTTC